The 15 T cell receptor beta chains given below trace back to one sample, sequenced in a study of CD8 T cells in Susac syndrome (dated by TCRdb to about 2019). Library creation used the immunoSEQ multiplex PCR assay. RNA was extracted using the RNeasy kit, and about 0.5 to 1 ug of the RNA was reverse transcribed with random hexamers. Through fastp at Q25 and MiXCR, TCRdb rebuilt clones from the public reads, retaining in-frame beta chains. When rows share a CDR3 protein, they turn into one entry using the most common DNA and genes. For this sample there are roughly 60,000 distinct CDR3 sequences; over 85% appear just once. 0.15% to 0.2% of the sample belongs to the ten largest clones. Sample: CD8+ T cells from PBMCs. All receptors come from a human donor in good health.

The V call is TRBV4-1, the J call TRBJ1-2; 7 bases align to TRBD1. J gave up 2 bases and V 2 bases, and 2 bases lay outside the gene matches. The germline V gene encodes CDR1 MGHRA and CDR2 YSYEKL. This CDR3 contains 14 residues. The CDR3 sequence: CASSQTTGNYGYTF. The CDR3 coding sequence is TGCGCCAGCAGCCAAACGACAGGGAACTATGGCTACACCTTC.

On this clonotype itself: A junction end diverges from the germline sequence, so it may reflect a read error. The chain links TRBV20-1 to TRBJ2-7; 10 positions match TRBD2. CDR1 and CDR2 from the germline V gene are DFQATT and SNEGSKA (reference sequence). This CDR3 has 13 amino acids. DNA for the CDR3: TGCAGTGCCAGAGGGACTAGCGACTACGAGCAGTACTTC. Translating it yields CSARGTSDYEQYF.

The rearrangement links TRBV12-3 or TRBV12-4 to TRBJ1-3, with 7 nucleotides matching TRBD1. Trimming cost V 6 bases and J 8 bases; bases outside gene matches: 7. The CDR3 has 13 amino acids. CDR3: CASSWTGWDTIYF. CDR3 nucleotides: TGTGCCAGCAGCTGGACAGGATGGGACACCATATATTTT.

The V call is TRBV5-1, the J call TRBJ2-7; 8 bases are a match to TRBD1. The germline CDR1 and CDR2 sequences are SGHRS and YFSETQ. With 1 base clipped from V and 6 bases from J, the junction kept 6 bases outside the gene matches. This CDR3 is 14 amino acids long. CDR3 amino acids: CASSLQGAPPEQYF. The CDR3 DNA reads TGCGCCAGCAGCTTGCAGGGGGCCCCTCCCGAGCAGTACTTC.

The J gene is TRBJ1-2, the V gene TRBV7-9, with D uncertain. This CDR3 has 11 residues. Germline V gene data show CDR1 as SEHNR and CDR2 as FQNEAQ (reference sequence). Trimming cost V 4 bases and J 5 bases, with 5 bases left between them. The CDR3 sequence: CASSSSYGYTF. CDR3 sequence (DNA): TGTGCCAGCAGCTCATCTTATGGCTACACCTTC.

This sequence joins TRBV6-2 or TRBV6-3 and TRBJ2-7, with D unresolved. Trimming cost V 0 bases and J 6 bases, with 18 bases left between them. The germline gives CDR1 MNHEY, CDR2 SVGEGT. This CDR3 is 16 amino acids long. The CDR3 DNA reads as TGTGCCAGCAGTTACTCCCTGACAAGCCTTAGACTCGAGCAGTACTTC. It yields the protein CASSYSLTSLRLEQYF.

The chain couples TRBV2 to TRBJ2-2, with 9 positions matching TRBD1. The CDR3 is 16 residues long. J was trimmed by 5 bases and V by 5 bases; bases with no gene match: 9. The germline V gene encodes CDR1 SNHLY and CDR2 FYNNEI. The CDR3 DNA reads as TGTGCCAGCAGTCAGTCAGGACAGGGGACGACCGGGGAGCTGTTTTTT. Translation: CASSQSGQGTTGELFF.

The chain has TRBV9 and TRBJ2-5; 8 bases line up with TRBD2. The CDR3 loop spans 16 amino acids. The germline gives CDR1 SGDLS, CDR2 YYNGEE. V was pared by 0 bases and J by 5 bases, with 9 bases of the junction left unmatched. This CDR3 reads CASSVEFGTRRETQYF. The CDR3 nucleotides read TGTGCCAGCAGCGTAGAATTTGGGACTAGACGGGAGACCCAGTACTTC.

This CDR3 reads CATSDFREQFF. In DNA form, the CDR3 reads TGTGCCACCAGTGATTTCAGGGAGCAGTTCTTC. The chain employs TRBV24-1 and TRBJ2-1; D is ambiguous. The V end was cut by 1 base, the J end by 10 bases, with 4 bases between. Germline V gene lookup returns CDR1 KGHDR and CDR2 SFDVKD. CDR3 length equals 11 residues.

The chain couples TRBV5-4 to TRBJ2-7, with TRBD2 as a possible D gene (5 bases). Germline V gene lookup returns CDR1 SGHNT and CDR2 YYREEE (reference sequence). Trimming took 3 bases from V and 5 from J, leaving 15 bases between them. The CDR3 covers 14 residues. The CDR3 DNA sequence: TGTGCCAGCAGCTCAGCGGATTTATACGACGAGCAGTACTTC. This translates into CASSSADLYDEQYF.

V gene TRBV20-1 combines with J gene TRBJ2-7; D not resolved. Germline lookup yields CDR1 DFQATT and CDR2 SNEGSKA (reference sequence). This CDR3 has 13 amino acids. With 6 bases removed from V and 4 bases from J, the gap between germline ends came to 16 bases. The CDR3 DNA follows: TGCAGTGCCGAGACCCACGACGGGTACGAGCAGTACTTC. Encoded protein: CSAETHDGYEQYF.

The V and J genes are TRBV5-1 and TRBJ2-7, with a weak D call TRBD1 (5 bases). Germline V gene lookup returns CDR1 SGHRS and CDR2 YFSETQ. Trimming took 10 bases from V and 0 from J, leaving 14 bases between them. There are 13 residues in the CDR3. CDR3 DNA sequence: TGCGCCGCAGCCCCAGGGATCTCCTACGAGCAGTACTTC. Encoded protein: CAAAPGISYEQYF.

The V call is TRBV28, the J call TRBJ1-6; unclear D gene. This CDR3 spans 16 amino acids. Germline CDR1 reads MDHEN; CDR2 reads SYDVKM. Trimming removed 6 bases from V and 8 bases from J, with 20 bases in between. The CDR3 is CASSFGGRDFYSPLHF. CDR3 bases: TGTGCCAGCAGCTTCGGAGGAAGGGATTTCTATTCACCCCTCCACTTT.

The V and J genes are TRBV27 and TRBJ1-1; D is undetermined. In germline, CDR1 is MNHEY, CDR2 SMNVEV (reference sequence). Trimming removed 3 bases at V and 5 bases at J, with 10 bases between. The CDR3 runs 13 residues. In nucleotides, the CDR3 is TGTGCCAGCAGTTTCGGAGGAACAACTGAAGCTTTCTTT. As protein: CASSFGGTTEAFF.

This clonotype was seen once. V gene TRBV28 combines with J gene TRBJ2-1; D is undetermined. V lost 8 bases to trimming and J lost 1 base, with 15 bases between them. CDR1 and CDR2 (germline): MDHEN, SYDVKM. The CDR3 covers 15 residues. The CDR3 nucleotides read TGTGCCAGCGTCTACGCCACAGAGTCCTACAATGAGCAGTTCTTC. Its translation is CASVYATESYNEQFF.